The present T cell receptor (beta chain) was sequenced within a study of OX40 agonist ivuxolimab in advanced cancers. Study-wide context: There were three patients with partial responses, one having hepatocellular carcinoma and two cutaneous melanoma.

On cycle 4 day 1 and cycle 7 day 1, as well as at baseline, blood was sampled. Findings of the study overall: Clonal expansion was among the lowest in partial responders at 0.1-3.0 mg/kg, especially CD8+. Expanded peripheral T cells had an undetermined antigen specificity.

A note on this clone: Its antigen is currently unknown.

This table comes from immunoSEQ multiplex PCR, and its TCRdb copy is limited to in-frame clones, with some not included. Counted here are approximately 70,000 clones, approximately 80% occurring once; the ten biggest clones make up 1.4%. The starting material was CD4+ or CD8+ T cells sorted from blood, obtained in a trial of the OX40 agonist ivuxolimab. This receptor was identified in an adult with an advanced solid tumor such as melanoma, head and neck, liver or kidney cancer.

CDR3 sequence: CASSPRQGASYNEQFF. For the CDR3, the DNA is TGTGCCAGTAGTCCCCGACAGGGGGCCTCCTACAATGAGCAGTTCTTC. The chain joins TRBV19 to TRBJ2-1; 10 bases match TRBD1. Germline CDR1 LNHDA, CDR2 SQIVND (reference sequence). The trim removed 5 bases at V and 0 bases at J, leaving 4 bases unmatched. This CDR3 has 16 residues. Full variable domain (missing parts from reference TRBV19 and TRBJ2-1): DGGITQSPKYLFRKEGQNVTLSCEQNLNHDAMYWYRQDPGQGLRLIYYSQIVNDFQKGDIAEGYSVSREKKESFPLTVTSAQKNPTAFYLCASSPRQGASYNEQFFGPGTRLTVL.